What follows are 23 T cell receptor beta chains derived from one specimen sequenced in a study of response to subunit inactivated influenza vaccine. MiXCR was run by TCRdb on the RT-PCR reads, yielding one entry per CDR3 protein. The sample holds 550,000 to 600,000 distinct CDR3 sequences, roughly 12% seen once. This specimen consisted of PBMCs from blood, obtained on the day of vaccination. The receptors come from a man aged 45 to 65 who received an inactivated influenza vaccine.

The rearrangement links TRBV6-2 or TRBV6-3 to TRBJ2-5; 13 bases fit TRBD2. The CDR3 sequence is 17 residues long. V was clipped by 4 bases and J by 0 bases; unmatched bases: 5. CDR1 is MNHEY and CDR2 is SVGEGT in the germline V gene. CDR3 in amino acids: CASSSPTSGGNQETQYF. The CDR3 nucleotides are TGTGCCAGCAGTTCCCCGACTAGCGGGGGGAACCAAGAGACCCAGTACTTC.

This clonotype has at least ten counts. The genes are TRBV9 and TRBJ2-2, with D maybe TRBD2 (6 bases). V was trimmed by 3 bases and J by 8 bases, leaving 11 bases between them. The CDR3 is 13 amino acids. CDR1 is SGDLS and CDR2 is YYNGEE in the germline V gene. CDR3 coding DNA: TGTGCCAGCAGCGCTCGGGGGAGGGGGGAGCTGTTTTTT. Amino acid sequence: CASSARGRGELFF.

This clonotype was picked up a small number of times. The gene calls are TRBV7-2 and TRBJ2-5; the match to TRBD2 covers 7 bases. This CDR3 region has 15 residues. The V segment lost 5 bases and the J segment 3 bases; nucleotides outside the gene matches: 9. Germline V CDR1 and CDR2: SGHTA, FQGNSA. CDR3 coding DNA: TGTGCCAGCAGCCGACAGCGGGATAGGGAAGAGACCCAGTACTTC. It is translated as CASSRQRDREETQYF. Full variable domain (outside the CDR3, taken from reference TRBV7-2 and TRBJ2-5): GAGVSQSPSNKVTEKGKDVELRCDPISGHTALYWYRQSLGQGLEFLIYFQGNSAPDKSGLPSDRFSAERTGGSVSTLTIQRTQQEDSAVYLCASSRQRDREETQYFGPGTRLLVL.

The chain uses TRBV4-1 and TRBJ1-2; 8 bases align to TRBD1. Germline CDR1 reads MGHRA; CDR2 reads YSYEKL. V dropped 0 bases and J dropped 5; count of bases not matched to a gene: 5. This CDR3 region has 15 residues. In DNA form, the CDR3 reads TGCGCCAGCAGCCAAGAGGGGGACAGGCCTTATGGCTACACCTTC. Translation: CASSQEGDRPYGYTF.

This clonotype was found a few times. V usage is TRBV12-3 or TRBV12-4 and J usage is TRBJ2-1; TRBD1 agrees at 9 bases. The CDR3 runs to 12 residues. V was pared by 11 bases and J by 6 bases, with 5 bases of the junction left unmatched. CDR3 sequence reads: CAAGTGFNEQFF. The CDR3 DNA reads as TGTGCCGCCGGGACAGGGTTCAATGAGCAGTTCTTC.

The CDR3 loop is CASSNSDGVPEAFF. CDR3 nucleotides: TGTGCCAGCAGTAACTCGGACGGGGTTCCTGAAGCTTTCTTT. The chain has TRBV12-3 or TRBV12-4 and TRBJ1-1; D gene uncertain. V lost 5 bases to trimming and J lost 6 bases, with 16 bases between them. CDR3 length equals 14 residues.

This clonotype was seen a handful of times. The V gene is TRBV12-3 or TRBV12-4, the J gene TRBJ1-5; 9 nucleotides agree with TRBD1. V gave up 5 bases and J gave up 4 bases; unmatched junction bases: 6. This CDR3 is built from 15 residues. The CDR3 coding sequence is TGTGCCAGCAGTCCCGGGACAGGGTTGAATCAGCCCCAGCATTTT. Amino acids: CASSPGTGLNQPQHF.

V gene TRBV28 combines with J gene TRBJ1-2, with D tentatively TRBD1 (6 bases). This CDR3 is built from 12 residues. The germline V gene encodes CDR1 MDHEN and CDR2 SYDVKM. Trimming pared 7 bases from V and 7 bases from J, leaving 13 bases between. This CDR3 reads CASTLGGTGYTF. CDR3 DNA: TGTGCCAGCACCTTAGGGGGAACTGGCTACACCTTC.

The CDR3 reads CSVVQGITDTQYF. CDR3 nucleotides: TGCAGCGTTGTGCAGGGAATCACAGATACGCAGTATTTT. The gene calls are TRBV29-1 and TRBJ2-3; D may be TRBD1 (5 bases). This CDR3 spans 13 amino acids. The germline V gene has CDR1 SQVTM and CDR2 ANQGSEA. V gave up 4 bases and J gave up 2 bases, with 10 bases separating them.

Only a few counts were recorded for this clonotype. The gene calls are TRBV2 and TRBJ1-3; D is uncertain. V was clipped by 6 bases and J by 7 bases, with 10 bases between them. CDR3 size: 12 residues. Per germline, CDR1 SNHLY and CDR2 FYNNEI. CDR3 DNA: TGTGCCAGCAGCGTAGTTCCCAACACCATATATTTT. Translated: CASSVVPNTIYF. The full variable domain, completed using reference TRBV2 and TRBJ1-3, is EPEVTQTPSHQVTQMGQEVILRCVPISNHLYFYWYRQILGQKVEFLVSFYNNEISEKSEIFDDQFSVERPDGSNFTLKIRSTKLEDSAMYFCASSVVPNTIYFGEGSWLTVV.

This clonotype turned up a few times. The chain employs TRBV12-3 or TRBV12-4 and TRBJ1-3; D gene uncertain. V lost 7 bases to trimming and J lost 0 bases, with 4 bases between them. This CDR3 spans 12 amino acids. This CDR3 is CASTISGNTIYF. The CDR3 bases are TGTGCCAGCACCATCTCTGGAAACACCATATATTTT.

This clonotype was detected many times. This chain uses TRBV5-1 with TRBJ2-5, with TRBD1 identical over 8 bases. Trimming cost V 4 bases and J 6 bases; bases outside gene matches: 14. Germline CDR1 and CDR2: SGHRS and YFSETQ. The CDR3 is 16 amino acids. The CDR3 DNA sequence: TGCGCCAGCAGCCCTGGCTTGTCCACAGGGGGGAAGACCCAGTACTTC. Its translation is CASSPGLSTGGKTQYF. The complete variable domain, with remaining parts taken from reference TRBV5-1 and TRBJ2-5, reads KAGVTQTPRYLIKTRGQQVTLSCSPISGHRSVSWYQQTPGQGLQFLFEYFSETQRNKGNFPGRFSGRQFSNSRSEMNVSTLELGDSALYLCASSPGLSTGGKTQYFGPGTRLLVL.

The table lists this clonotype with a few counts. The chain employs TRBV27 and TRBJ2-7; D not certain. The CDR3 covers 18 residues. The germline V gene has CDR1 MNHEY and CDR2 SMNVEV (reference sequence). Trimming removed 0 bases from V and 3 bases from J, with 21 bases in between. The CDR3 loop reads CASSLSGADWPYLYEQYF. The CDR3 coding sequence is TGTGCCAGCAGTTTATCGGGCGCAGACTGGCCCTACCTCTACGAGCAGTACTTC.

The chain carries TRBV6-2 or TRBV6-3 and TRBJ1-2; tentative D call: TRBD1 (6 bases). The CDR3 extends over 16 amino acids. With 6 bases removed from V and 3 bases from J, the gap between germline ends came to 20 bases. CDR1 and CDR2 (germline): MNHEY, SVGEGT. The DNA for the CDR3 is TGTGCCAGCAGATCCAGACAGGCCCCATCATACTATGGCTACACCTTC. As protein: CASRSRQAPSYYGYTF.

This clonotype was counted many times. This sequence joins TRBV6-2 or TRBV6-3 and TRBJ2-2; perhaps TRBD2 as D (5 bases). Germline-derived CDR1 and CDR2 are MNHEY and SVGEGT. This CDR3 contains 15 residues. V dropped 2 bases and J dropped 4 bases, with 11 bases sitting between them. CDR3 residues: CASSYGLRGTGELFF. The DNA for the CDR3 is TGTGCCAGCAGTTACGGGCTACGGGGCACCGGGGAGCTGTTTTTT.

The V gene is TRBV20-1, the J gene TRBJ2-7; D not resolved. The V gene's germline CDR1 is DFQATT and CDR2 SNEGSKA (reference sequence). V dropped 0 bases and J dropped 2 bases, with 14 bases sitting between them. CDR3 length: 15 amino acids. The CDR3 DNA reads TGCAGTGCTAGAGATCCCCACTCAACCACCTACGAGCAGTACTTC. This gives the protein CSARDPHSTTYEQYF.

This clonotype showed up just a few times. J is TRBJ2-4 and V is TRBV20-1; no reliable D call. Trimming took 7 bases from V and 0 from J, leaving 10 bases between them. The germline gives CDR1 DFQATT, CDR2 SNEGSKA (reference sequence). This CDR3 comprises 13 residues. The CDR3 sequence is CSVSELAKNIQYF. CDR3 coding DNA: TGCAGTGTTTCAGAACTAGCCAAAAACATTCAGTACTTC.

The J gene is TRBJ2-7, the V gene TRBV20-1, with D perhaps TRBD1 (5 bases). Germline CDR1 and CDR2: DFQATT and SNEGSKA (reference sequence). V was trimmed by 6 bases and J by 4 bases, leaving 13 bases between them. The CDR3 is made up of 12 amino acids. CDR3 amino acids: CSAKAGNYEQYF. The CDR3, as DNA: TGCAGTGCCAAGGCAGGGAATTACGAGCAGTACTTC.

This clonotype was recorded at least ten times. This chain joins TRBV20-1 and TRBJ2-3; 8 nucleotides agree with TRBD1. The CDR3 consists of 13 residues. Unmatched junction bases numbered 4, after V lost 4 bases and J lost 4 bases. CDR1 is DFQATT and CDR2 is SNEGSKA in the germline V gene (reference sequence). The CDR3 sequence is CSAIGQGPDTQYF. CDR3 bases: TGCAGTGCTATTGGACAGGGACCAGATACGCAGTATTTT.

This clonotype turned up a few times. This sequence joins TRBV20-1 and TRBJ2-1; 8 nucleotides agree with TRBD1. Germline V gene data show CDR1 as DFQATT and CDR2 as SNEGSKA (reference sequence). The CDR3 is 15 residues long. Trimming took 6 bases from V and 2 from J; bases not matched to a gene: 9. This CDR3 is CSARGQGETYNEQFF. The CDR3 DNA reads TGCAGTGCCAGGGGGCAGGGGGAGACCTACAATGAGCAGTTCTTC.

This clonotype has just a few counts. The V gene is TRBV7-2, the J gene TRBJ2-7; D is undetermined. CDR1 is SGHTA, CDR2 FQGNSA, per germline. Trimming stripped 5 bases from V and 5 bases from J, with 16 bases between. CDR3 size: 14 residues. The CDR3 loop is CASSPGTAVHEQYF. CDR3 bases: TGTGCCAGCAGCCCGGGCACGGCTGTCCACGAGCAGTACTTC.

This clonotype was seen a few times. CDR3 protein: CASSQAKAGAADTQYF. CDR3 in DNA: TGTGCCAGCAGCCAAGCAAAAGCGGGAGCGGCAGATACGCAGTATTTT. The chain joins TRBV3-1 to TRBJ2-3; 8 nucleotides align to TRBD2. CDR1 is LGHDT, CDR2 YNNKEL, per germline (reference sequence). The CDR3 is 16 amino acids. The V and J ends lost 1 base and 4 bases, in that order; junction bases with no gene match: 7.

The J gene is TRBJ1-6, the V gene TRBV10-3, with D possibly matching TRBD1 (6 bases). CDR1 is ENHRY, CDR2 SYGVKD, per germline. V lost 6 bases, J lost 9 bases, and 18 bases lay in between. The CDR3 covers 15 residues. The CDR3 loop reads CAIRGDTLRGSPLHF. The CDR3 region has the DNA TGTGCCATCAGGGGGGACACTCTGAGGGGTTCACCCCTCCACTTT.